This T cell receptor beta chain was identified in a study of cytomegalovirus exposure and HLA in healthy donors. The study, taken as a whole, reports: It was taken for granted in presence/absence analyses that sequencing depth across donors was roughly uniform. A classifier reportedly called cytomegalovirus status with high sensitivity and specificity. A later examination showed that TCR association rates differed by HLA locus, with DRB1 most and HLA-C fewest.

At collection, donors were nominally healthy, but unrecorded immune exposures were probable. About this clone: Its specificity is unknown.

PCR used 60 Vbeta primers and 13 Jbeta primers. Sequencing used immunoSEQ multiplex PCR; TCRdb keeps in-frame clones, though not all of them. The sample contains about 180,000 clones, roughly 84% of which appear only once. Material: PBMCs. The TCR was taken from a boy aged 2 to 9 in good health and CMV-seronegative.

The CDR3 sequence is CASSSSVREQYF. DNA of the CDR3: TGTGCCAGCAGCAGTTCGGTGCGAGAGCAGTACTTC. This chain joins TRBV5-6 and TRBJ2-7; D ambiguous. CDR1 and CDR2 (germline): SGHDT, YYEEEE. This CDR3 contains 12 residues. V lost 4 bases, J lost 7 bases, and 12 bases lay in between. Full variable domain (missing parts from reference TRBV5-6 and TRBJ2-7): DAGVTQSPTHLIKTRGQQVTLRCSPKSGHDTVSWYQQALGQGPQFIFQYYEEEERQRGNFPDRFSGHQFPNYSSELNVNALLLGDSALYLCASSSSVREQYFGPGTRLTVT.